Listed here is a single TCR beta chain. The antigen is undetermined. This entry belongs to a study of cytomegalovirus exposure and HLA in healthy donors. Overall study: The same platform was used for the roughly 120 validation repertoires as for the roughly 660 first-cohort repertoires, as reported in a later analysis.

Notes on the study in general: Specific recognition of CMV antigens was confirmed in vitro for three chains (all CMV-associated).

Clones were read by immunoSEQ multiplex PCR, and TCRdb kept only the in-frame ones, dropping some. The sample carries around 130,000 clones, more than 70% recorded once. Trimming stripped 0 bases from V and 0 bases from J, with 13 bases between. Germline loops: CDR1 LGHNA, CDR2 YSLEER. The CDR3 is made up of 17 amino acids. The sequence derives from a woman in her twenties or thirties in good health and CMV-seronegative. Material: PBMCs. The chain carries TRBV4-3 and TRBJ2-3; TRBD2 might be the D (7 bases). CDR3 amino acids: CASSQDLGGPSTDTQYF. In DNA form, the CDR3 reads TGCGCCAGCAGCCAAGATCTGGGGGGGCCTAGCACAGATACGCAGTATTTT.